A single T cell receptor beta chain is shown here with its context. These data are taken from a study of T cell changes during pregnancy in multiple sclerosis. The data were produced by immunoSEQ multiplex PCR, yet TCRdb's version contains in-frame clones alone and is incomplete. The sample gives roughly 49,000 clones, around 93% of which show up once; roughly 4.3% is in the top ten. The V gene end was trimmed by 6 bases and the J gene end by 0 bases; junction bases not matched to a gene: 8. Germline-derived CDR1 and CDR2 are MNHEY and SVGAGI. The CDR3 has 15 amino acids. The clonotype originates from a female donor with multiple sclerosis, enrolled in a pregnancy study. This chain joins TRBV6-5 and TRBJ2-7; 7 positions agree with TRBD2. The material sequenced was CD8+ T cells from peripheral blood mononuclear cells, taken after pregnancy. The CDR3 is CASRELAHSSYEQYF. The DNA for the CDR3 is TGTGCCAGCAGGGAACTAGCGCATAGCTCCTACGAGCAGTACTTC.